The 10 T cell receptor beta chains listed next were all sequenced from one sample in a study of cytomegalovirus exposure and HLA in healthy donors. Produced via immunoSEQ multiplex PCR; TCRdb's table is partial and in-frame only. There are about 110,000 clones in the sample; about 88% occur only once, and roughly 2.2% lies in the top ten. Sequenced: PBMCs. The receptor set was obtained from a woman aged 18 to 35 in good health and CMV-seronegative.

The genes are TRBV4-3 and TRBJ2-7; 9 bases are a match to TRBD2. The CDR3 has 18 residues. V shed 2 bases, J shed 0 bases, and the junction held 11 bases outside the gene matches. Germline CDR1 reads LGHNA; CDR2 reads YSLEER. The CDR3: CASSQRPLAGPSSYEQYF. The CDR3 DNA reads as TGCGCCAGCAGCCAACGTCCCCTAGCGGGGCCGAGCTCCTACGAGCAGTACTTC.

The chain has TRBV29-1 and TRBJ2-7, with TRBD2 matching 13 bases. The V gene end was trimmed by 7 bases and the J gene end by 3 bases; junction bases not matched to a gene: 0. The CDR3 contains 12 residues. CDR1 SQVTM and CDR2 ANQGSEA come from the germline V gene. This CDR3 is CSGTSGSYEQYF. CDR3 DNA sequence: TGCAGCGGGACTAGCGGGAGCTACGAGCAGTACTTC.

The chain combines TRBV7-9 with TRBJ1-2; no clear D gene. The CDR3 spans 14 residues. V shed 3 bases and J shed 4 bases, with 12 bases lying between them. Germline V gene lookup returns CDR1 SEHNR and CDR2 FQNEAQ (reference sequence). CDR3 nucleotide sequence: TGTGCCAGCAGCTTGCCATCCGTCGGCTATGGCTACACCTTC. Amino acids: CASSLPSVGYGYTF.

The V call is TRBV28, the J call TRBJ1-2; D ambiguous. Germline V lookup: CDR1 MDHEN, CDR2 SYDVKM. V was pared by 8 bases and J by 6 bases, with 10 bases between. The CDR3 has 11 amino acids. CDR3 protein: CASGNYDGYTF. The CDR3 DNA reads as TGTGCCAGCGGAAACTATGATGGCTACACCTTC.

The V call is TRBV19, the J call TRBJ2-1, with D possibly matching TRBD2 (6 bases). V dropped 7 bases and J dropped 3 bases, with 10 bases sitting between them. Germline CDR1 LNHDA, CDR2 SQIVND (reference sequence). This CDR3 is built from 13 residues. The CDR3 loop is CASKISGYNEQFF. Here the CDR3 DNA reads TGTGCCAGTAAAATTAGCGGCTACAATGAGCAGTTCTTC. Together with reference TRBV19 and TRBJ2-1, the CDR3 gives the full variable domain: DGGITQSPKYLFRKEGQNVTLSCEQNLNHDAMYWYRQDPGQGLRLIYYSQIVNDFQKGDIAEGYSVSREKKESFPLTVTSAQKNPTAFYLCASKISGYNEQFFGPGTRLTVL.

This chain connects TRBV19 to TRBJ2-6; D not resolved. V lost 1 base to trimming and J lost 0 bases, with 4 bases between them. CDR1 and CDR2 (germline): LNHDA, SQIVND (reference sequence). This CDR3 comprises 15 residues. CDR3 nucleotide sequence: TGTGCCAGTAGTATAGGCAGCTCTGGGGCCAACGTCCTGACTTTC. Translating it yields CASSIGSSGANVLTF. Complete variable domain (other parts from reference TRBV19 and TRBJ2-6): DGGITQSPKYLFRKEGQNVTLSCEQNLNHDAMYWYRQDPGQGLRLIYYSQIVNDFQKGDIAEGYSVSREKKESFPLTVTSAQKNPTAFYLCASSIGSSGANVLTFGAGSRLTVL.

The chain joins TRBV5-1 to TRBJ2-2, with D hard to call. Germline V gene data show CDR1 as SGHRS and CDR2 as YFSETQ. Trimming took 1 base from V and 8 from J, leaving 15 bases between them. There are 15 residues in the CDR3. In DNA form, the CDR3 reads TGCGCCAGCAGCTTGTATGGGCCCCAAGCTGGGGAGCTGTTTTTT. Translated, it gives CASSLYGPQAGELFF.

CDR3 in amino acids: CASSLVGGGNSGNTIYF. In nucleotides, the CDR3 is TGTGCCAGCAGCTTAGTCGGCGGGGGGAACTCTGGAAACACCATATATTTT. The V call is TRBV7-8, the J call TRBJ1-3, with D perhaps TRBD1 (5 bases). Trimming cost V 1 base and J 0 bases, with 13 bases left between them. This CDR3 comprises 17 residues. CDR1 and CDR2 from the germline V gene are SGHVS and FQNEAQ.

CDR3 loop: CASSHGLGARAFF. The CDR3 nucleotides are TGTGCCAGCAGCCATGGGCTGGGGGCGAGAGCTTTCTTT. V is TRBV14 and J is TRBJ1-1, with TRBD1 as a possible D gene (6 bases). The CDR3 is made up of 13 amino acids. The germline V gene has CDR1 SGHDN and CDR2 FVKESK. Between the trimmed V and J ends, which lost 3 bases and 10 bases, there was a span of 15 bases.

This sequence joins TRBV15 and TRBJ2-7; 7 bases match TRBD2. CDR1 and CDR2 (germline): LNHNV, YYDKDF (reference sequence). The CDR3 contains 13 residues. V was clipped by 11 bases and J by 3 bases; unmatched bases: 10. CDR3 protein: CAAAEGGFYEQYF. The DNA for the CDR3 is TGTGCCGCCGCAGAGGGAGGGTTCTACGAGCAGTACTTC.